The next 2 T cell receptor beta chains were all read from a single sample in a study of identical twins. TCRdb processed the 5' RACE reads anew with MiXCR; each CDR3 protein has one entry. The sample holds about 890,000 distinct CDR3 sequences, more than 9% seen once. The same sample was also used in a study of yellow fever vaccine responses in identical twins.

Sequences were obtained from PBMCs. Source of these receptors: a woman between 18 and 29 years old in good health.

V gene TRBV12-3 or TRBV12-4 combines with J gene TRBJ2-3; D not resolved. This CDR3 has 13 residues. V gave up 4 bases and J gave up 5 bases, with 10 bases separating them. The CDR3 spells CASSSSVIDTQYF. For the CDR3, the DNA is TGTGCCAGCAGTTCCTCCGTGATAGATACGCAGTATTTT.

The V gene is TRBV20-1, the J gene TRBJ2-3, with 13 bases aligning to TRBD2. Per germline, CDR1 DFQATT and CDR2 SNEGSKA (reference sequence). This CDR3 is 15 amino acids long. The V gene end was trimmed by 3 bases and the J gene end by 4 bases; junction bases not matched to a gene: 4. This CDR3 is CSARGGLAGADTQYF. The CDR3 region has the DNA TGCAGTGCTAGGGGAGGACTAGCGGGAGCAGATACGCAGTATTTT.